This T cell receptor (beta chain) was found in a study of PD-L1 blockade in urothelial cancer. Study-wide points: When pretreatment blood TCR clonality was below the median, it predicted better survival.

Stated time point: pretreatment peripheral blood. V dropped 4 bases and J dropped 11 bases, with 14 bases sitting between them. The germline V gene encodes CDR1 SGHTA and CDR2 FQGNSA. The CDR3 has 12 residues. Profiling relied on immunoSEQ multiplex PCR, and the TCRdb table lists in-frame clones only, not all of them. The table shows about 35,000 clones, with 80% to 90% occurring only once. A note on this clone: What it binds is unknown.

The sequence was obtained from a man aged 55 to 70 with urothelial cancer. The material was PBMCs, obtained around atezolizumab (anti-PD-L1) treatment. This chain uses TRBV7-2 with TRBJ1-1, with D possibly being TRBD1 (5 bases). The CDR3 bases are TGTGCCAGCAGCTGGGGCGGCGCGGAGGCTTTCTTT. Protein sequence: CASSWGGAEAFF.